The 22 T cell receptor beta chains listed next were all sequenced from one sample in a study of blood T cell repertoires in COVID-19. Generated by immunoSEQ multiplex PCR, the TCRdb table keeps only in-frame clones and is missing some. The repertoire has around 50,000 clones, 85% to 90% of them found once; the top ten carry over 8.5%. The specimen sequenced was peripheral blood. The source of these receptors is a man in his fifties with active COVID-19.

The rearrangement links TRBV23-1 to TRBJ2-1; D call uncertain. TRBV23-1 is an ORF, and what it does is uncertain. The length of the CDR3 is 22 residues. V shed 1 base and J shed 3 bases, with 31 bases lying between them. CDR3 coding DNA: TGCGCCAGCAGTCAATGTGGGTTAGACCCGCTACAAAAGGAGAGATTCTACAATGAGCAGTTCTTC. Residues: CASSQCGLDPLQKERFYNEQFF.

This chain uses TRBV29-1 with TRBJ1-1, with 9 bases aligning to TRBD1. Germline lookup yields CDR1 SQVTM and CDR2 ANQGSEA. Trimming at V came to 7 bases and at J to 5 bases, leaving 11 bases not matched to a gene. This CDR3 region has 14 residues. As DNA, the CDR3 is TGCAGCGGCGACAGGGGGGATACCGGGACTGAAGCTTTCTTT. Translated, it gives CSGDRGDTGTEAFF.

The rearrangement links TRBV3-1 (or the pseudogene TRBV3-2) to TRBJ2-4; the D is unclear. This CDR3 region has 18 residues. Trimming pared 0 bases from V and 0 bases from J, leaving 15 bases between. Germline CDR1 is LGHDT and CDR2 is YNNKEL (reference sequence). CDR3 DNA: TGTGCCAGCAGCCAAGATGAAAGAGGAAGACTAGCCAAAAACATTCAGTACTTC. Protein product: CASSQDERGRLAKNIQYF.

V gene TRBV6-5 combines with J gene TRBJ1-1; D is possibly TRBD1 (6 bases). Germline V lookup: CDR1 MNHEY, CDR2 SVGAGI. CDR3 length: 15 residues. Trimming removed 2 bases from V and 0 bases from J, with 10 bases in between. In DNA, the CDR3 is TGTGCCAGCAGTTACGGGACAAATATGAACACTGAAGCTTTCTTT. This encodes CASSYGTNMNTEAFF.

J is TRBJ2-3 and V is TRBV5-4; 7 nucleotides agree with TRBD2. Germline V gives CDR1 SGHNT, CDR2 YYREEE (reference sequence). The CDR3 loop spans 15 amino acids. J was trimmed by 3 bases and V by 0 bases; bases with no gene match: 4. CDR3 sequence reads: CASSLDGGSTDTQYF. The CDR3 DNA follows: TGTGCCAGCAGCTTGGACGGGGGGAGTACAGATACGCAGTATTTT.

The rearrangement links TRBV7-9 to TRBJ2-3; D is undetermined. CDR1 SEHNR and CDR2 FQNEAQ come from the germline V gene (reference sequence). Trimming stripped 3 bases from V and 2 bases from J, with 6 bases between. The CDR3 is made up of 13 amino acids. The CDR3 bases are TGTGCCAGCAGCTTTATCCTCACAGATACGCAGTATTTT. Protein: CASSFILTDTQYF.

V gene TRBV6-2 or TRBV6-3 combines with J gene TRBJ1-5; 7 bases agree with TRBD1. CDR1 is MNHEY and CDR2 is SVGEGT in the germline V gene. Trimming removed 5 bases from V and 3 bases from J; junction bases left unmatched: 13. The CDR3 contains 17 residues. The CDR3 loop reads CASSPHRDRLYNQPQHF. The CDR3 DNA follows: TGTGCCAGCAGTCCCCACCGGGACAGACTTTACAATCAGCCCCAGCATTTT.

The chain carries TRBV11-1 and TRBJ2-1; TRBD2 matches at 8 bases. The CDR3 loop spans 15 amino acids. Germline trimming cut 7 bases from V and 5 bases from J; bases unmatched to any gene: 10. Germline values: CDR1 SGHAT, CDR2 FQDESV (reference sequence). The DNA for the CDR3 is TGTGCCAGCACCCTAACCCGGGGGGGGCACAATGAGCAGTTCTTC. Translation: CASTLTRGGHNEQFF.

The gene calls are TRBV6-6 and TRBJ2-1; TRBD1 matches 7 bases. V was clipped by 6 bases and J by 0 bases; unmatched bases: 8. From germline, CDR1 is MNHNY and CDR2 SVGAGI (reference sequence). The CDR3 runs to 16 residues. The CDR3: CASRLPTGSSYNEQFF. CDR3 DNA: TGTGCCAGCAGACTTCCGACAGGGAGCTCCTACAATGAGCAGTTCTTC.

There are a few counts of this clone. This chain connects TRBV4-1 to TRBJ2-3; 9 bases are shared with TRBD2. Germline trimming cut 4 bases from V and 0 bases from J; bases unmatched to any gene: 14. This CDR3 is built from 19 residues. CDR1 and CDR2 from the germline V gene are MGHRA and YSYEKL. CDR3 in amino acids: CASSRWDPSGITSTDTQYF. In nucleotides, the CDR3 is TGCGCCAGCAGCCGCTGGGATCCTAGCGGGATTACTAGCACAGATACGCAGTATTTT.

This chain links TRBV7-9 with TRBJ2-4; the match to TRBD1 covers 8 bases. The CDR3 runs to 17 residues. Unmatched junction bases numbered 12, after V lost 8 bases and J lost 0 bases. Per germline, CDR1 SEHNR and CDR2 FQNEAQ (reference sequence). The CDR3 bases are TGTGCCAGCCAGGACAGGGATTATAGTGTAGCCAAAAACATTCAGTACTTC. It specifies CASQDRDYSVAKNIQYF.

This rearrangement joins TRBV2 to TRBJ2-2, with TRBD2 identical over 9 bases. CDR3 size: 15 residues. Germline V gives CDR1 SNHLY, CDR2 FYNNEI. The J segment lost 8 bases and the V segment lost 6 bases, leaving 10 bases of the junction unmatched. CDR3 sequence: CASRALAGVMGELFF. The CDR3 coding sequence is TGTGCCAGCAGGGCCTTAGCGGGAGTAATGGGGGAGCTGTTTTTT.

V gene TRBV6-1 combines with J gene TRBJ2-2, with 10 bases matching TRBD2. V trimming: 3 bases; J trimming: 4 bases; junction bases outside the gene matches: 2. The CDR3 is 15 residues long. The germline gives CDR1 MNHNS, CDR2 SASEGT. The CDR3: CASSDLAGVTGELFF. Here the CDR3 DNA reads TGTGCCAGCAGTGATCTAGCGGGAGTCACCGGGGAGCTGTTTTTT.

The chain recombines TRBV5-4 with TRBJ1-3, with TRBD1 identical over 7 bases. In germline, CDR1 is SGHNT, CDR2 YYREEE (reference sequence). The CDR3 runs to 14 residues. Trimming removed 7 bases from V and 0 bases from J; junction bases left unmatched: 4. This CDR3 is CASRDRASGNTIYF. DNA for the CDR3: TGTGCCAGCCGCGACAGGGCCTCTGGAAACACCATATATTTT.

This chain joins TRBV5-4 and TRBJ1-6; D gene ambiguous. This CDR3 region has 12 residues. V lost 1 base and J lost 14, with 10 bases in between. The germline CDR1 and CDR2 sequences are SGHNT and YYREEE (reference sequence). In DNA form, the CDR3 reads TGTGCCAGCAGCTTGTACACCTCCACCCTCCACTTT. Translation gives CASSLYTSTLHF.

V usage is TRBV5-1 and J usage is TRBJ2-7, with TRBD1 matching over 9 bases. The CDR3 has 14 residues. Germline V gene sequence: CDR1 SGHRS, CDR2 YFSETQ. V lost 4 bases to trimming and J lost 2 bases; unmatched junction nucleotides: 4. In nucleotides, the CDR3 is TGCGCCAGCAGCCCTGGGGACAGGGCCTACGAGCAGTACTTC. Protein: CASSPGDRAYEQYF.

The J gene is TRBJ1-2, the V gene TRBV10-2, with D possibly TRBD1 on 6 matching bases. Trimming took 3 bases from V and 5 from J, leaving 13 bases between them. This CDR3 spans 14 amino acids. Germline CDR1 and CDR2: WSHSY and SAAADI. In nucleotides, the CDR3 is TGCGCCAGCAGTGATCGGTCAGGGGATTATGGCTACACCTTC. It codes for CASSDRSGDYGYTF.

This chain connects TRBV19 to TRBJ2-1, with a tentative D call TRBD1 (5 bases). The CDR3 is made up of 16 amino acids. With 3 bases removed from V and 0 bases from J, the gap between germline ends came to 12 bases. Germline V lookup: CDR1 LNHDA, CDR2 SQIVND (reference sequence). The CDR3 region has the DNA TGTGCCAGTAGTATTCATGGGGCTGGCTCCTACAATGAGCAGTTCTTC. Amino acid sequence: CASSIHGAGSYNEQFF.

The V call is TRBV7-3, the J call TRBJ2-5; 8 bases are shared with TRBD2. CDR3 length: 14 residues. The V gene end was trimmed by 4 bases and the J gene end by 4 bases; junction bases not matched to a gene: 5. Looked up from germline, CDR1 is SGHTA and CDR2 is FQGTGA. CDR3 loop: CASSSQAGVETQYF. In DNA form, the CDR3 reads TGTGCCAGCAGCTCTCAAGCGGGAGTAGAGACCCAGTACTTC. The variable domain in full, with the rest retrieved from reference TRBV7-3 and TRBJ2-5, is GAGVSQTPSNKVTEKGKYVELRCDPISGHTALYWYRQSLGQGPEFLIYFQGTGAADDSGLPNDRFFAVRPEGSVSTLKIQRTERGDSAVYLCASSSQAGVETQYFGPGTRLLVL.

The chain combines TRBV5-1 with TRBJ1-5; D is uncertain. The CDR3 is 14 amino acids. Germline CDR1 SGHRS, CDR2 YFSETQ. V was pared by 4 bases and J by 2 bases, with 10 bases between. The CDR3 sequence is CASSPGWGNQPQHF. As DNA, the CDR3 is TGCGCCAGCAGCCCGGGATGGGGCAATCAGCCCCAGCATTTT.

The count of this clone is one. This sequence joins TRBV21-1 and TRBJ2-3; TRBD2, as called in the table, went unchecked against the DNA. TRBV21-1 is a pseudogene. This CDR3 is 15 amino acids long. The CDR3 sequence: CASPTSGSCTDTQYF. The CDR3 DNA is TGTGCCAGCCCTACTAGCGGTTCTTGCACAGATACGCAGTATTTT.

This clone was detected once. The rearrangement joins TRBV5-6 to TRBJ2-7, with D unclear. V was shortened by 0 bases and J by 1 base, with 5 bases between the two germline ends. Germline assignment: CDR1 SGHDT and CDR2 YYEEEE. CDR3 size: 13 residues. CDR3 region: CASSLELSYEQYF. The CDR3, as DNA: TGTGCCAGCAGCTTGGAACTTTCCTACGAGCAGTACTTC.